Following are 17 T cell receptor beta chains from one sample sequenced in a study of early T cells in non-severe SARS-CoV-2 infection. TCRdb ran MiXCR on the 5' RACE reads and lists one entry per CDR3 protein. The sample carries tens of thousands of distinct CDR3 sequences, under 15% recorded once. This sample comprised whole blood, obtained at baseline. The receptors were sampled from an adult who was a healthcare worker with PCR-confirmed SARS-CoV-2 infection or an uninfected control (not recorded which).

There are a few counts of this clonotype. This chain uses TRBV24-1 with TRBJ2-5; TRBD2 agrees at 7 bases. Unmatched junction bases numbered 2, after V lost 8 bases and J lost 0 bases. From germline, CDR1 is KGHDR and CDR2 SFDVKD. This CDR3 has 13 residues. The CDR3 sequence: CATTLADQETQYF. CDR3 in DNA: TGTGCCACCACGCTAGCGGACCAAGAGACCCAGTACTTC.

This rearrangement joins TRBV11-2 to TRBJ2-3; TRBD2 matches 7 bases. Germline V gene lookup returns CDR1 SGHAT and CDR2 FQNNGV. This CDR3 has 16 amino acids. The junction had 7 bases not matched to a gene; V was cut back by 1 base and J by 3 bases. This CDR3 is CASSLGGRGGTDTQYF. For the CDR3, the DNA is TGTGCCAGCAGCTTAGGGGGACGCGGGGGAACAGATACGCAGTATTTT.

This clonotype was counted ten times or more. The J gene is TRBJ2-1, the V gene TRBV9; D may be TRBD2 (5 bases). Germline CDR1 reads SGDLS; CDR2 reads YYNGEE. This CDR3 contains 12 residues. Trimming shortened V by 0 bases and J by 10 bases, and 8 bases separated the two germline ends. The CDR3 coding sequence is TGTGCCAGCAGCGTAGGTACGGGAGAGCAGTTCTTC. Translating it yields CASSVGTGEQFF.

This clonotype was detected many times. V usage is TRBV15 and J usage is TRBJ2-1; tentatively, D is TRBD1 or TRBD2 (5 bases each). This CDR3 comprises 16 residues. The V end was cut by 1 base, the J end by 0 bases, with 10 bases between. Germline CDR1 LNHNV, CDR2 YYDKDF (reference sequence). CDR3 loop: CATSRVGETSYNEQFF. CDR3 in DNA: TGTGCCACCAGCAGAGTGGGGGAAACCTCCTACAATGAGCAGTTCTTC.

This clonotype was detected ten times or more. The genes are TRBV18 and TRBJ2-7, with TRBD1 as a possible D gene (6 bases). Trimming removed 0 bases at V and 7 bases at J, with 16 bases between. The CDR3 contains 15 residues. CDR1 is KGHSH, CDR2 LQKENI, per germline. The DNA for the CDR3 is TGTGCCAGCTCACCACCAGGGACCAGGGGCTGGGAGCAGTACTTC. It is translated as CASSPPGTRGWEQYF.

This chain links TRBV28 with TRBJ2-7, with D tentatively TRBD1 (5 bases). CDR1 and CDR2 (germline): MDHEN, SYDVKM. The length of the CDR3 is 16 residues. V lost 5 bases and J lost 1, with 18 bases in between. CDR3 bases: TGTGCCAGCAGTCCCCCCGTTCGCAGGGCATCCTACGAGCAGTACTTC. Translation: CASSPPVRRASYEQYF. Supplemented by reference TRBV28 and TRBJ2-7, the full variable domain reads DVKVTQSSRYLVKRTGEKVFLECVQDMDHENMFWYRQDPGLGLRLIYFSYDVKMKEKGDIPEGYSVSREKKERFSLILESASTNQTSMYLCASSPPVRRASYEQYFGPGTRLTVT.

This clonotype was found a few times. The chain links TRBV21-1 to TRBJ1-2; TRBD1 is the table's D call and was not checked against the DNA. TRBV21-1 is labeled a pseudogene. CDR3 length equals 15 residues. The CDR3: CASSIGRGRFYGYTF. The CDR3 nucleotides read TGTGCCAGCAGCATCGGCAGGGGCCGCTTCTATGGCTACACCTTC.

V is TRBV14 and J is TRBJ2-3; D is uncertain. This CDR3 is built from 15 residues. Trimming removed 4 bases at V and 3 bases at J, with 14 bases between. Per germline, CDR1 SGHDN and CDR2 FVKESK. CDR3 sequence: CASSPGVRRTDTQYF. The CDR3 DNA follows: TGTGCCAGCAGCCCTGGGGTCAGGAGAACAGATACGCAGTATTTT.

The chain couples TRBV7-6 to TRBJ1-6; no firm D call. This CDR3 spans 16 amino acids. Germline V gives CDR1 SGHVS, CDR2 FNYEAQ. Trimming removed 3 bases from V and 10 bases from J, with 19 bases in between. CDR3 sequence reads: CASSFHPTFVDSPLHF. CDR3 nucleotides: TGTGCCAGCAGCTTCCATCCGACATTTGTAGACTCACCCCTCCACTTT.

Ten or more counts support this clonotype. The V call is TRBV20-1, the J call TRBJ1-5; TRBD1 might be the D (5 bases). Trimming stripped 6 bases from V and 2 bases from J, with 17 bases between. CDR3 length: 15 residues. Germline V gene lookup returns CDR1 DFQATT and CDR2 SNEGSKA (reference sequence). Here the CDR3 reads CSADPGVGGNQPQHF. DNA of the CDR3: TGCAGTGCGGATCCGGGGGTAGGGGGCAATCAGCCCCAGCATTTT.

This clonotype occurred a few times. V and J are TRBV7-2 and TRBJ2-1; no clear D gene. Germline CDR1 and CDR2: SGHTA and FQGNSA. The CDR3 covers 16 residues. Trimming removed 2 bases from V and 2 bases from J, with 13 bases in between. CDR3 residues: CASSLNSGLTYNEQFF. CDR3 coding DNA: TGTGCCAGCAGCTTAAACTCCGGTCTCACCTACAATGAGCAGTTCTTC. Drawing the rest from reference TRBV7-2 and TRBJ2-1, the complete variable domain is GAGVSQSPSNKVTEKGKDVELRCDPISGHTALYWYRQSLGQGLEFLIYFQGNSAPDKSGLPSDRFSAERTGGSVSTLTIQRTQQEDSAVYLCASSLNSGLTYNEQFFGPGTRLTVL.

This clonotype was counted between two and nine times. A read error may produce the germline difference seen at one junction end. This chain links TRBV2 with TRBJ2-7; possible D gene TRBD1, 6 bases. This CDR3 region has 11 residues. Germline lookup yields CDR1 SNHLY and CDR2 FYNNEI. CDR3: CASSPYREGHF. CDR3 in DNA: TGTGCCAGCAGTCCCTACAGGGAAGGCCACTTC.

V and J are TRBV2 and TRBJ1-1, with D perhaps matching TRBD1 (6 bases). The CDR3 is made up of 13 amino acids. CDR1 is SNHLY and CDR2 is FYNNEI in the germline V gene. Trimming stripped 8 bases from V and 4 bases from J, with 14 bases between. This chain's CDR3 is CASGRVRGTEAFF. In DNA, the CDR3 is TGTGCCAGCGGGCGCGTCAGGGGCACTGAAGCTTTCTTT.

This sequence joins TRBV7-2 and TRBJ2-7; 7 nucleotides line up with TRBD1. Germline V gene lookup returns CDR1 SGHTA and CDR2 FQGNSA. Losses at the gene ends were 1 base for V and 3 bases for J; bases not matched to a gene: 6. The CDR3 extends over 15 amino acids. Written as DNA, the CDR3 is TGTGCCAGCAGCTTAGAGGGAGCAGGGGGCTACGAGCAGTACTTC. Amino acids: CASSLEGAGGYEQYF.

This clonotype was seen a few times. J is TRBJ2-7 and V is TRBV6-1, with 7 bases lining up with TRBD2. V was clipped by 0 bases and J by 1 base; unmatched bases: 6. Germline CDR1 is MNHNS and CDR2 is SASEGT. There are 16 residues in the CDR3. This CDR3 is CASSEALWRGSYEQYF. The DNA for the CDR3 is TGTGCCAGCAGTGAAGCACTGTGGCGGGGGTCCTACGAGCAGTACTTC.

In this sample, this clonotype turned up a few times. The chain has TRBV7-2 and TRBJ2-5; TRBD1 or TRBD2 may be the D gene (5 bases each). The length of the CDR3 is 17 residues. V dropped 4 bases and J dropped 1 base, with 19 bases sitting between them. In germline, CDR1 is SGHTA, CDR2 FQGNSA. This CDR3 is CASSSQGGRRGQETQYF. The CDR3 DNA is TGTGCCAGCAGCTCCCAAGGTGGGAGAAGGGGCCAAGAGACCCAGTACTTC.

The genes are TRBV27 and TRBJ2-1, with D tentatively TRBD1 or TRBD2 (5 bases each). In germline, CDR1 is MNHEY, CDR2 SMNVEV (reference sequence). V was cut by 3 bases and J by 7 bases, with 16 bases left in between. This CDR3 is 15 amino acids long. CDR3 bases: TGTGCCAGCAGTTTCCGACTCCCTGGGGGAAATGAGCAGTTCTTC. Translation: CASSFRLPGGNEQFF.